This TCR beta chain was captured in a study of T cell responses to AZD1222 COVID-19 vaccine. The data were produced by immunoSEQ multiplex PCR, yet TCRdb's version contains in-frame clones alone and is incomplete. The data contain tens of thousands of clones, about nine tenths of them singletons. The CDR3 runs 17 residues. Germline V gene data show CDR1 as SGHTA and CDR2 as FQGTGA. With V trimmed by 1 base and J by 6 bases, 10 bases remained unmatched. As to this clone: Antigen: not known.

Study observations and caveats: Clonal diversity may have been underestimated in mostly white British donors. All repertoire sampling was performed exclusively after the peak T cell response.

This specimen consisted of peripheral blood, obtained on day 0 of AZD1222 vaccination. The clonotype comes from an adult in good health. The chain combines TRBV7-3 with TRBJ2-2; 8 bases fit TRBD2. The CDR3 coding sequence is TGTGCCAGCAGCTTAAATCCGAGCGGGAGTTTAGCCGGGGAGCTGTTTTTT. Residues: CASSLNPSGSLAGELFF.